The 27 T cell receptor beta chains reported below all come from one sample, sequenced in a study of CD8 T cells in ankylosing spondylitis. Using its own MiXCR run on the 5' RACE reads, TCRdb lists one record per CDR3 protein. The table shows 200,000 or so distinct CDR3 sequences, with roughly 13% occurring only once. The sequenced sample was blood, either unsorted or a sorted T cell fraction (not recorded which). Receptors originate from a female donor with ankylosing spondylitis or in good health (not recorded which).

This clonotype has at least ten counts. J is TRBJ2-5 and V is TRBV28; 8 bases map to TRBD2. Germline CDR1 reads MDHEN; CDR2 reads SYDVKM. J lost 3 bases, V lost 3 bases, and 6 bases had no gene match. The CDR3 sequence is 15 residues long. The CDR3 here is CASSLASGSKETQYF. The CDR3 DNA reads TGTGCCAGCAGTTTGGCTAGCGGGTCGAAAGAGACCCAGTACTTC.

This rearrangement joins TRBV11-2 to TRBJ2-7, with D maybe TRBD2 (5 bases). Germline V gives CDR1 SGHAT, CDR2 FQNNGV. V lost 5 bases and J lost 1, with 12 bases in between. This CDR3 region has 14 residues. The CDR3 region is CASSLLTGSYEQYF. CDR3 DNA sequence: TGTGCCAGCAGCCTTTTAACGGGATCCTACGAGCAGTACTTC.

The genes are TRBV9 and TRBJ2-1; 15 bases are a match to TRBD2. V gave up 3 bases and J gave up 2 bases; unmatched junction bases: 3. Germline CDR1 and CDR2: SGDLS and YYNGEE. The CDR3 is made up of 17 amino acids. CDR3 residues: CASSGGTSGGPYNEQFF. In DNA form, the CDR3 reads TGTGCCAGCAGCGGGGGGACTAGCGGGGGGCCCTACAATGAGCAGTTCTTC.

This clonotype was seen a few times. This sequence joins TRBV5-1 and TRBJ2-6, with D tentatively TRBD1 (5 bases). The CDR3 runs 15 residues. Trimming shortened V by 0 bases and J by 4 bases, and 8 bases separated the two germline ends. The germline CDR1 and CDR2 sequences are SGHRS and YFSETQ. Here the CDR3 reads CASSLAQGGANVLTF. The CDR3 DNA reads as TGCGCCAGCAGCTTGGCTCAGGGAGGGGCCAACGTCCTGACTTTC.

This clonotype was observed at least ten times. The J gene is TRBJ1-2, the V gene TRBV18; 7 bases agree with TRBD1. In germline, CDR1 is KGHSH, CDR2 LQKENI. V lost 6 bases, J lost 9 bases, and 10 bases stayed unmatched. The CDR3 sequence is 13 residues long. CDR3 sequence: CASSPTGILRYTF. The CDR3 region has the DNA TGTGCCAGCTCCCCGACAGGGATTTTACGCTACACCTTC.

This clonotype has at least ten counts. The chain carries TRBV12-3 or TRBV12-4 and TRBJ2-1; no clear D. This CDR3 region has 12 residues. The V and J ends lost 2 bases and 8 bases respectively, with 7 bases between them. The DNA of the CDR3 is TGTGCCAGCAGTTTAAACAGCGATGAGCAGTTCTTC. Amino acid sequence: CASSLNSDEQFF.

This clonotype was recorded many times. The V and J genes are TRBV6-5 and TRBJ2-3, with D perhaps matching TRBD2 (6 bases). Germline CDR1 MNHEY, CDR2 SVGAGI. Trimming left V 3 bases short and J 1 base short, with 11 bases between. The CDR3 extends over 15 amino acids. CDR3 loop: CASSYMGLGTDTQYF. Written as DNA, the CDR3 is TGTGCCAGCAGTTATATGGGACTTGGCACAGATACGCAGTATTTT.

This clonotype has only a few counts. V and J are TRBV7-6 and TRBJ2-1; TRBD1 agrees at 10 bases. This CDR3 is built from 19 residues. V dropped 2 bases and J dropped 6; count of bases not matched to a gene: 16. Germline CDR1 and CDR2: SGHVS and FNYEAQ. As DNA, the CDR3 is TGTGCCAGCAGCTTAAGTATGACAGGGGGCTGGGCGGGAAGCAATGAGCAGTTCTTC. It codes for CASSLSMTGGWAGSNEQFF.

This clonotype has ten or more counts. The chain has TRBV20-1 and TRBJ2-1; 11 bases map to TRBD2. J gave up 10 bases and V 1 base, and 6 bases lay outside the gene matches. Germline V gene sequence: CDR1 DFQATT, CDR2 SNEGSKA (reference sequence). The CDR3 extends over 14 amino acids. CDR3 DNA: TGCAGTGCTAGAGTTGCCGGGACTAGCGGCGAGCAGTTCTTC. Translated: CSARVAGTSGEQFF.

In nucleotides, the CDR3 is TGTGCCAGCAGTTTCCCGGGACAAAAGCGAGGTGAGCAGTTCTTC. Translation gives CASSFPGQKRGEQFF. V is TRBV27 and J is TRBJ2-1; tentatively, D is TRBD1 (6 bases). The germline V gene encodes CDR1 MNHEY and CDR2 SMNVEV (reference sequence). This CDR3 has 15 residues. Trimming removed 3 bases from V and 9 bases from J, with 18 bases in between.

There are a few counts of this clonotype. The chain couples TRBV7-9 to TRBJ2-3, with D maybe TRBD2 (5 bases). The CDR3 totals 16 residues. V shed 1 base and J shed 2 bases, with 13 bases lying between them. Germline CDR1 and CDR2: SEHNR and FQNEAQ (reference sequence). This CDR3 is CASSLELAGDTDTQYF. The CDR3 nucleotides are TGTGCCAGCAGCTTAGAGCTAGCCGGAGACACAGATACGCAGTATTTT.

This clonotype was detected ten times or more. This chain connects TRBV5-1 to TRBJ1-6; unclear D gene. The V and J ends lost 0 bases and 6 bases respectively, with 7 bases between them. Germline V gene sequence: CDR1 SGHRS, CDR2 YFSETQ. The CDR3 spans 14 residues. Written as DNA, the CDR3 is TGCGCCAGCAGCTTGGGCGGCGGTAATTCACCCCTCCACTTT. It translates to CASSLGGGNSPLHF.

At least ten counts were recorded for this clonotype. CDR3 region: CASSLDSGRVTDTQYF. The CDR3 DNA reads TGTGCCAGCAGCTTAGACAGCGGGAGGGTAACAGATACGCAGTATTTT. This sequence joins TRBV7-2 and TRBJ2-3, with TRBD2 identical over 10 bases. V dropped 1 base and J dropped 3; count of bases not matched to a gene: 4. Germline loops: CDR1 SGHTA, CDR2 FQGNSA. This CDR3 comprises 16 residues.

This clonotype has more than one count but fewer than ten. The V call is TRBV12-3 or TRBV12-4, the J call TRBJ1-3; no definite D call. V was trimmed by 4 bases and J by 2 bases, leaving 9 bases between them. This CDR3 is built from 14 residues. CDR3 nucleotide sequence: TGTGCCAGCAGTTCTCTTAGGGCTGGAAACACCATATATTTT. Amino acid sequence: CASSSLRAGNTIYF.

This clonotype came up many times. The chain carries TRBV27 and TRBJ1-2, with a possible D match to TRBD1 (5 bases). Germline CDR1 is MNHEY and CDR2 is SMNVEV (reference sequence). V was cut by 8 bases and J by 7 bases, with 17 bases left in between. CDR3 length: 13 amino acids. The CDR3, as DNA: TGTGCCAGCGGACAAGGACGACACACTGGCTACACCTTC. Translated: CASGQGRHTGYTF.

The chain recombines TRBV12-3 or TRBV12-4 with TRBJ2-7, with 9 positions matching TRBD1. The V and J ends lost 7 bases and 5 bases, in that order; junction bases with no gene match: 6. The CDR3 covers 13 residues. DNA of the CDR3: TGTGCCAGCAACCGGGACAGGGACAACGAGCAGTACTTC. Residues: CASNRDRDNEQYF.

A word on this clonotype: This likely stems from a read error, as it lies one base from a far larger clone. Because the CDR3 is missing its conserved closing phenylalanine or tryptophan, this is likely a read error. The chain recombines TRBV18 with TRBJ1-5; D is undetermined. Trimming removed 5 bases at V and 1 base at J, with 6 bases between. CDR1 KGHSH and CDR2 LQKENI come from the germline V gene. The CDR3 spans 13 residues. In nucleotides, the CDR3 is TGTGCCAGCTCATCGGACAGCAATCAGCCCCAGCATTCT. Its translation: CASSSDSNQPQHS.

The V gene is TRBV5-1, the J gene TRBJ2-7; 7 bases agree with TRBD2. V gave up 0 bases and J gave up 2 bases; unmatched junction bases: 5. The germline V gene has CDR1 SGHRS and CDR2 YFSETQ. The CDR3 is 15 residues long. CDR3 region: CASSLEAGSTYEQYF. As DNA, the CDR3 is TGCGCCAGCAGCTTGGAAGCGGGGTCCACCTACGAGCAGTACTTC.

This clonotype was seen many times. This rearrangement joins TRBV11-1 to TRBJ2-1, with D unclear. Germline V gives CDR1 SGHAT, CDR2 FQDESV (reference sequence). Trimming removed 1 base from V and 5 bases from J, with 12 bases in between. This CDR3 is built from 15 residues. The CDR3 sequence: CASSLETGPNNEQFF. For the CDR3, the DNA is TGTGCCAGCAGCTTAGAGACTGGGCCTAACAATGAGCAGTTCTTC.

The chain recombines TRBV18 with TRBJ2-3; no definite D call. TRBJ1-5 explains the end of the DNA better; the J call may be wrong. The germline V gene encodes CDR1 KGHSH and CDR2 LQKENI. This CDR3 is 13 amino acids long. The CDR3 DNA follows: TGTGCCAGCTCCCCCAGAGGAGAAGATACGCAGCATTTT. Translation gives CASSPRGEDTQHF.

This clonotype appeared many times. The CDR3 sequence: CASSPDTDGYTF. In DNA form, the CDR3 reads TGTGCCAGCAGCCCGGACACAGATGGCTACACCTTC. The chain couples TRBV7-8 to TRBJ1-2; the D gene is possibly TRBD1 (5 bases). CDR1 and CDR2 from the germline V gene are SGHVS and FQNEAQ. V lost 5 bases and J 6 bases, leaving 10 bases between the germline ends. This CDR3 comprises 12 residues.

J is TRBJ1-2 and V is TRBV27; no clear D. Trimming removed 2 bases at V and 4 bases at J, with 8 bases between. Germline V lookup: CDR1 MNHEY, CDR2 SMNVEV (reference sequence). The CDR3 sequence is 13 residues long. CDR3 sequence (DNA): TGTGCCAGCAGTTTAGACGGTCCCTATGGCTACACCTTC. It encodes CASSLDGPYGYTF.

With regard to this clonotype: It may be a read error: a sequence one base away is much more abundant. This chain connects TRBV7-2 to TRBJ2-3, with TRBD2 identical over 8 bases. After removal of 10 bases from V and 4 bases from J, the junction contained 13 bases not matched to a gene. Germline loops: CDR1 SGHTA, CDR2 FQGNSA. The CDR3 sequence is 15 residues long. As DNA, the CDR3 is TGTGCCAACAGGTGGTCAGCGGGAGCTCCAGATACGCAGTATTTT. Its translation: CANRWSAGAPDTQYF.

This clonotype was recorded at least ten times. The chain is built from TRBV12-3 or TRBV12-4 and TRBJ2-3; D possibly matches TRBD1 or TRBD2 (5 bases each). V lost 3 bases and J 3 bases, leaving 13 bases between the germline ends. This CDR3 comprises 15 residues. The CDR3 here is CASSFAGSRTDTQYF. The CDR3 nucleotides are TGTGCCAGCAGTTTCGCAGGGAGCCGAACAGATACGCAGTATTTT.

CDR3 protein: CASSLEGTGRGYTF. For the CDR3, the DNA is TGTGCCAGCAGCTTAGAGGGGACAGGTCGCGGCTACACCTTC. The V and J genes are TRBV7-2 and TRBJ1-2; 8 bases map to TRBD1. This CDR3 spans 14 amino acids. The junction had 6 bases not matched to a gene; V was cut back by 1 base and J by 8 bases. Germline V lookup: CDR1 SGHTA, CDR2 FQGNSA.

In its sample, this clonotype was seen many times. J is TRBJ2-1 and V is TRBV20-1, with TRBD2 identical over 8 bases. Germline V CDR1 and CDR2: DFQATT, SNEGSKA (reference sequence). The CDR3 has 14 residues. V shed 6 bases, J shed 7 bases, and the junction held 11 bases outside the gene matches. The CDR3 nucleotides are TGCAGTGCAATTCCCTTCTCGGGGGGGAATGAGCAGTTCTTC. Its protein is CSAIPFSGGNEQFF.

The V and J genes are TRBV6-2 or TRBV6-3 and TRBJ2-1; 11 bases agree with TRBD2. The germline CDR1 and CDR2 sequences are MNHEY and SVGEGT. The CDR3 runs to 22 residues. The V gene end was trimmed by 5 bases and the J gene end by 4 bases; junction bases not matched to a gene: 25. The CDR3: CASSTKERGKRLAGNLYNEQFF. CDR3 nucleotide sequence: TGTGCCAGCAGTACCAAGGAGCGGGGCAAAAGACTAGCGGGAAACCTATACAATGAGCAGTTCTTC.